Shown below are 12 T cell receptor beta chains from a single sample sequenced in a study of blood T cell repertoires in COVID-19. Assay: immunoSEQ multiplex PCR; the TCRdb copy retains only in-frame clones and omits some. The profile shows some 130,000 clones, 84% of them singletons. Sequencing input: peripheral blood. The source of these receptors is a human donor in a cohort sampled during active COVID-19.

The chain joins TRBV5-6 to TRBJ2-1, with D perhaps matching TRBD1 (6 bases). The V gene's germline CDR1 is SGHDT and CDR2 YYEEEE. The V and J ends lost 3 bases and 9 bases respectively, with 13 bases between them. This CDR3 is 13 amino acids long. The CDR3 loop reads CASSSGDLGEQFF. In DNA form, the CDR3 reads TGTGCCAGCAGCTCAGGGGATTTGGGTGAGCAGTTCTTC.

This clone showed up just once. The rearrangement uses TRBV5-6 and TRBJ1-1, with D unresolved. Per germline, CDR1 SGHDT and CDR2 YYEEEE. Between the trimmed V and J ends, which lost 0 bases and 1 base, there was a span of 7 bases. CDR3 length equals 14 residues. CDR3 in amino acids: CASSLEQRNTEAFF. The CDR3, as DNA: TGTGCCAGCAGCTTGGAACAGAGGAACACTGAAGCTTTCTTT.

CDR3 in amino acids: CASGTRFGDQPQHF. CDR3 nucleotides: TGTGCCAGCGGTACACGCTTCGGGGATCAGCCCCAGCATTTT. J is TRBJ1-5 and V is TRBV6-5, with D unclear. V lost 8 bases and J lost 5, with 16 bases in between. CDR3 length: 14 residues. Germline V CDR1 and CDR2: MNHEY, SVGAGI.

The genes are TRBV6-5 and TRBJ1-1; D is perhaps TRBD1 (6 bases). Germline-derived CDR1 and CDR2 are MNHEY and SVGAGI. Trimming cost V 5 bases and J 1 base, with 14 bases left between them. The CDR3 is 15 residues long. The CDR3 here is CASSPSGQPNTEAFF. The CDR3 nucleotides read TGTGCCAGCAGTCCTTCCGGACAGCCGAACACTGAAGCTTTCTTT.

This sequence joins TRBV4-2 and TRBJ1-5, with D unclear. Germline assignment: CDR1 LGHNA and CDR2 YNFKEQ. Trimming pared 4 bases from V and 6 bases from J, leaving 16 bases between. This CDR3 is built from 15 residues. In DNA form, the CDR3 reads TGTGCCAGCAGCCCAAAAGACCAGCGGGGTCAGCCCCAGCATTTT. Translated, it gives CASSPKDQRGQPQHF.

The chain joins TRBV23-1 to TRBJ1-2; D unclear. TRBV23-1 is labeled an ORF, and its function is uncertain. This CDR3 is 13 amino acids long. The ends were cut back, 1 base at V and 8 bases at J, with 11 bases in the middle. CDR3 region: CASSQYCPQGYTF. For the CDR3, the DNA is TGCGCCAGCAGTCAATATTGTCCGCAGGGCTACACCTTC.

This sequence joins TRBV28 and TRBJ1-2, with 7 bases aligning to TRBD1. The CDR3 has 12 residues. V dropped 7 bases and J dropped 8; count of bases not matched to a gene: 7. In germline, CDR1 is MDHEN, CDR2 SYDVKM. CDR3 sequence reads: CASIQTGSGYTF. The CDR3 DNA follows: TGTGCCAGCATCCAGACAGGGTCGGGCTACACCTTC.

The chain couples TRBV7-4 to TRBJ2-7; weak D call: TRBD2 (6 bases). The CDR3 length is 13 residues. Germline V gene sequence: CDR1 SGHVT, CDR2 SQSDAQ. Trimming removed 3 bases from V and 3 bases from J, with 9 bases in between. CDR3 in amino acids: CASSFLALYEQYF. The CDR3 region has the DNA TGTGCCAGCAGCTTTCTAGCGCTCTACGAGCAGTACTTC.

The J gene is TRBJ2-1, the V gene TRBV12-5; D is unclear. Germline CDR1 and CDR2: LGHNT and FRNRAP. The CDR3 loop spans 13 amino acids. V lost 5 bases and J 4 bases, leaving 9 bases between the germline ends. As DNA, the CDR3 is TGTGCTAGTGGTCCCCCCCCGTACAATGAGCAGTTCTTC. As protein: CASGPPPYNEQFF.

The V and J genes are TRBV4-2 and TRBJ2-1, with D possibly TRBD1 on 6 matching bases. Per the germline V gene, CDR1 is LGHNA and CDR2 is YNFKEQ. Trimming cost V 0 bases and J 2 bases, with 11 bases left between them. The CDR3 runs to 16 residues. The CDR3 sequence is CASSQDLRDTYNEQFF. The CDR3 region has the DNA TGTGCCAGCAGCCAAGACTTAAGGGACACCTACAATGAGCAGTTCTTC.

The rearrangement joins TRBV7-8 to TRBJ2-7; D gene uncertain. The V end was cut by 1 base, the J end by 2 bases, with 9 bases between. Looked up from germline, CDR1 is SGHVS and CDR2 is FQNEAQ. The CDR3 sequence is 14 residues long. The chain's CDR3 is CASSLGPGPYEQYF. The CDR3 DNA reads as TGTGCCAGCAGCTTAGGCCCTGGCCCCTACGAGCAGTACTTC.

The V gene is TRBV6-5, the J gene TRBJ2-7; 7 bases line up with TRBD1. Germline V gene lookup returns CDR1 MNHEY and CDR2 SVGAGI. Losses at the gene ends were 8 bases for V and 4 bases for J; bases not matched to a gene: 11. The CDR3 runs 14 residues. The CDR3 DNA follows: TGTGCCAGCTCTAAGGGGGCGAGCTCTTACGAGCAGTACTTC. As protein: CASSKGASSYEQYF.